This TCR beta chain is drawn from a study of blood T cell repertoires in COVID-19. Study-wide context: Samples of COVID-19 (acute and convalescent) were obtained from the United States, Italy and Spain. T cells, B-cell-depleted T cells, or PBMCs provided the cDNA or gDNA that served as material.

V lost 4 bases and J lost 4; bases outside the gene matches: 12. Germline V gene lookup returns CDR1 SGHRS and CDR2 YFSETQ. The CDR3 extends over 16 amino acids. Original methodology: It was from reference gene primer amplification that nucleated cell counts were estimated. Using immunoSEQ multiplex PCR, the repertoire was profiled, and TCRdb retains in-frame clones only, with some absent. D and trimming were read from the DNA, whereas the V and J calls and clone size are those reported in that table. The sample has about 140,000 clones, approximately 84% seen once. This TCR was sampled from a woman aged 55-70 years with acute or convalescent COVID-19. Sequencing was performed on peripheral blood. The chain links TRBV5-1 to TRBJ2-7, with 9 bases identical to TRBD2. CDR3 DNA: TGCGCCAGCAGCCCGGCGCTTAGCGGGAGTTCTTACGAGCAGTACTTC. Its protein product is CASSPALSGSSYEQYF.